The following is a TCR beta chain sequence with its context. The antigen is undetermined. TCRdb re-derived calls from the 5' RACE reads in MiXCR, one entry per CDR3 protein. This sample has about 290,000 distinct CDR3 sequences, with around a sixth found just once. V dropped 1 base and J dropped 4 bases, with 11 bases sitting between them. The CDR3 totals 15 residues. The germline CDR1 and CDR2 sequences are SGHTA and FQGTGA. This sample stems from a study of T-cell memory formation after mild COVID-19. Study at large: Among the donors, TCR clusters were largely specific to each donor.

Overall study results and limits: Certain responding clones were present in pre-infection memory, suggesting participation of cross-reactive memory. CD4+ contracting clones lay mainly in CM and EM, CD8+ ones in EMRA.

Sequenced: PBMCs or a T cell subset sorted from them (not recorded which). The V and J genes are TRBV7-3 and TRBJ2-1; D possibly uses TRBD1 or TRBD2 (5 bases each). This sequence originates from a man between 18 and 35 years old who had mild COVID-19 (a few samples of this study predate the infection). Cell type and time point are not known. For the CDR3, the DNA is TGTGCCAGCAGCTTAAGGGGGTCAATTTACAATGAGCAGTTCTTC. The encoded protein is CASSLRGSIYNEQFF.